This TCR beta chain was documented in a study of T-cell memory formation after mild COVID-19. Study-wide context: TCR clusters were mostly confined to one donor each. Overall study findings and caveats: Memory cells collected pre-infection included some clones that later responded, suggesting cross-reactive memory joined.

From 5'RACE with constant-segment primers came TCR alpha and TCR beta cDNA libraries that carried sample barcodes and UMIs. A single record per CDR3 protein comes from TCRdb applying MiXCR to the 5' RACE reads. This repertoire shows approximately 450,000 distinct CDR3 sequences, around a sixth found once; its top ten account for more than 9%. The CDR3 is 16 amino acids. Per the germline V gene, CDR1 is MNHEY and CDR2 is SMNVEV (reference sequence). The ends were cut back, 5 bases at V and 2 bases at J, with 17 bases in the middle. This clonotype has only a few counts. Its antigen is still unknown. The chain has TRBV27 and TRBJ2-3; D might be TRBD2 (5 bases). The sequence was collected from an adult woman who had mild COVID-19 (a few samples of this study predate the infection). Cell type and time point are not known. Sequencing was carried out using PBMCs or a T cell subset sorted from them (not recorded which). The chain's CDR3 is CASSTTKRLFTDTQYF. In DNA, the CDR3 is TGTGCCAGCAGTACTACCAAGCGGCTTTTCACAGATACGCAGTATTTT.